This TCR beta chain appears in the sequencing data of a study of cytomegalovirus exposure and HLA in healthy donors. Findings and limits, study-wide: Earlier analysis looked at TCR beta V segments, and most were productive about 87% or about 30% of the time.

Trimming removed 6 bases at V and 1 base at J, with 7 bases between. Germline V CDR1 and CDR2: MDHEN, SYDVKM. There are 13 residues in the CDR3. Comments on this clone: Its antigen is undetermined. The same CDR3 arises from other DNA sequences in this sample as well.

This PCR relied on a set of 60 Vbeta primers and 13 Jbeta primers. Profiled with immunoSEQ multiplex PCR; TCRdb holds only in-frame clones, not every one. The record lists under 150,000 clones, of which the ten most abundant hold roughly 2%. Sequencing input: PBMCs. The chain combines TRBV28 with TRBJ1-5, with D unresolved. The clonotype was recovered from a woman aged 60-75 years in good health and CMV-seronegative. CDR3 bases: TGTGCCAGCAGGACCGGGAGCAATCAGCCCCAGCATTTT. This sequence encodes CASRTGSNQPQHF.